One and the same sample provided the 5 T cell receptor beta chains below, sequenced in a study of control samples from healthy donors and cancer patients (dated by TCRdb to 2018 to 2021). Library generation was performed with the immunoSEQ multiplex PCR assay. TCRdb took this table from immuneACCESS and kept in-frame rearrangements with V and J called. Such tables lack part of the clones; where checked against another copy, unresolved V genes explain under half of the gap, and the rest is unexplained. The sample table shows roughly 12,000 clones, and less than 95% are seen once. The ten biggest clones cover around 27% of the sample. The sample taken for sequencing was PBMCs. The receptors here all came from a man aged 70-80 years with head and neck cancer.

The V gene is TRBV9, the J gene TRBJ2-5, with D tentatively TRBD1 (6 bases). Germline CDR1 reads SGDLS; CDR2 reads YYNGEE. Deletions cut 3 bases from V and 5 bases from J, with 14 bases between. This CDR3 is built from 14 residues. The CDR3 protein is CASSGTGLGETQYF. The CDR3 nucleotides read TGTGCCAGCAGCGGAACAGGGTTAGGGGAGACCCAGTACTTC.

The genes are TRBV7-9 and TRBJ1-1; tentatively, D is TRBD1 (5 bases). CDR1 and CDR2 from the germline V gene are SEHNR and FQNEAQ (reference sequence). The ends were cut back, 2 bases at V and 3 bases at J, with 16 bases in the middle. The CDR3 is 16 amino acids. CDR3 nucleotide sequence: TGTGCCAGCAGCTTATGGACACCCAACGGGTACACTGAAGCTTTCTTT. It encodes CASSLWTPNGYTEAFF.

This rearrangement joins TRBV19 to TRBJ1-5; D unclear. The CDR3 spans 15 residues. In germline, CDR1 is LNHDA, CDR2 SQIVND (reference sequence). V was cut by 1 base and J by 2 bases, with 9 bases left in between. The CDR3: CASSIVNWGNQPQHF. The CDR3 coding sequence is TGTGCCAGTAGTATAGTTAACTGGGGCAATCAGCCCCAGCATTTT.

This chain connects TRBV6-5 to TRBJ2-7; 9 bases match TRBD2. The CDR3 totals 15 residues. V lost 5 bases to trimming and J lost 4 bases; unmatched junction nucleotides: 9. Germline CDR1 is MNHEY and CDR2 is SVGAGI. CDR3 sequence (DNA): TGTGCCAGCAGTCCCGGAGTCGCGGGAGGGTACGAGCAGTACTTC. Protein product: CASSPGVAGGYEQYF.

The gene calls are TRBV18 and TRBJ2-3, with 8 bases that match TRBD2. Germline V lookup: CDR1 KGHSH, CDR2 LQKENI. J gave up 5 bases and V 4 bases, and 8 bases lay outside the gene matches. This CDR3 is 15 amino acids long. The CDR3 is CASSRSLAELDTQYF. The CDR3 DNA reads TGTGCCAGCTCACGGTCACTAGCGGAGTTAGATACGCAGTATTTT.